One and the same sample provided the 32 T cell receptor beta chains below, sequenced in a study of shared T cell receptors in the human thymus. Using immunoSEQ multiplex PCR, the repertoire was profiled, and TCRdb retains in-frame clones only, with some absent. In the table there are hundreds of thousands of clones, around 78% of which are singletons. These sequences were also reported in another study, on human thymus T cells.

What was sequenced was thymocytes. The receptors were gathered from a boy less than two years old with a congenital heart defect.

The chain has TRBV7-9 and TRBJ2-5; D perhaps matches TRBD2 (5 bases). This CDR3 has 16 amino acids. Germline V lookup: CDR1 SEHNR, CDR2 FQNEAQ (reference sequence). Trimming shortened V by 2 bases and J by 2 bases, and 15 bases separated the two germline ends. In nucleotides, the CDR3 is TGTGCCAGCAGCTTAAGAACAGCGGATATACAAGAGACCCAGTACTTC. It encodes CASSLRTADIQETQYF.

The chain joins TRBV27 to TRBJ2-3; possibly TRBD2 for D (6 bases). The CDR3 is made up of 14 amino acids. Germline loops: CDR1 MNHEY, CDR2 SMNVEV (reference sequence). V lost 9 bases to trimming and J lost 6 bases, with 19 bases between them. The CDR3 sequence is CARPSGTLRDTQYF. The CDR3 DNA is TGTGCCAGACCCTCAGGGACTTTACGGGATACGCAGTATTTT.

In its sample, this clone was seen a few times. This CDR3 is CASSIRLAGLKNIQYF. CDR3 coding DNA: TGTGCCAGTAGTATCCGACTAGCGGGCCTAAAAAACATTCAGTACTTC. This chain links TRBV19 with TRBJ2-4; TRBD2 matches at 10 bases. Looked up from germline, CDR1 is LNHDA and CDR2 is SQIVND (reference sequence). V dropped 3 bases and J dropped 4; count of bases not matched to a gene: 6. The CDR3 consists of 16 residues. The variable domain in full, completed from reference TRBV19 and TRBJ2-4, reads DGGITQSPKYLFRKEGQNVTLSCEQNLNHDAMYWYRQDPGQGLRLIYYSQIVNDFQKGDIAEGYSVSREKKESFPLTVTSAQKNPTAFYLCASSIRLAGLKNIQYFGAGTRLSVL.

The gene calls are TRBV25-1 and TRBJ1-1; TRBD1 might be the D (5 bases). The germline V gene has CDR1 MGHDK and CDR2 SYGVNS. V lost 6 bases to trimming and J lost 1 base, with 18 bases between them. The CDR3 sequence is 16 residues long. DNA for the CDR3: TGTGCCAGCAGACCCCGAGACAGAAGGACGAACACTGAAGCTTTCTTT. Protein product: CASRPRDRRTNTEAFF.

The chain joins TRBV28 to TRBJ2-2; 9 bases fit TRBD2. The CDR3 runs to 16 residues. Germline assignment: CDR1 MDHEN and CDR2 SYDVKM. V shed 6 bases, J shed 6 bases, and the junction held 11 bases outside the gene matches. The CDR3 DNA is TGTGCCAGCAGCTCATATAGCGGGGGCTGCGCCGGGGAGCTGTTTTTT. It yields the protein CASSSYSGGCAGELFF.

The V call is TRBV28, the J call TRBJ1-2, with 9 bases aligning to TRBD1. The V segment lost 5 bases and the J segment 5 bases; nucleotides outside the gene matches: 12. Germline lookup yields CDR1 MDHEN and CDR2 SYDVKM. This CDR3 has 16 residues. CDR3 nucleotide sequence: TGTGCCAGCAGTACAATCTTCCCCGGGACAGGGTATGGCTACACCTTC. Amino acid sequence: CASSTIFPGTGYGYTF.

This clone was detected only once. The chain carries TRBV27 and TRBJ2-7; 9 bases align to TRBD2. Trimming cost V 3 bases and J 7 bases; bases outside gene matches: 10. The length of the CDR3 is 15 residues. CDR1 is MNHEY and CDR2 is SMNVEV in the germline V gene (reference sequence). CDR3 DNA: TGTGCCAGCAGTTTGGCGCGGGAGGGCCCTCGGGAGCAGTACTTC. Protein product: CASSLAREGPREQYF.

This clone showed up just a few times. CDR3 DNA: TGTGCCATCAGTGGACTAGCGGGCCTCTCCTACGAGCAGTACTTC. It encodes CAISGLAGLSYEQYF. This rearrangement joins TRBV10-3 to TRBJ2-7; 10 bases line up with TRBD2. There are 15 residues in the CDR3. J was trimmed by 0 bases and V by 4 bases; bases with no gene match: 3. The germline gives CDR1 ENHRY, CDR2 SYGVKD.

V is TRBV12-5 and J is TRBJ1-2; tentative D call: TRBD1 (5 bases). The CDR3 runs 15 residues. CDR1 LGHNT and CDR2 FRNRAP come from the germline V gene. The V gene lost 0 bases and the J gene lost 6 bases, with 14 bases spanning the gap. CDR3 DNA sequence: TGTGCTAGTGGTTTGGTACCAGGGATGGAAAATGGCTACACCTTC. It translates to CASGLVPGMENGYTF.

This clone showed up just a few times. CDR3 region: CASSLSLNGGNTGELFF. The CDR3 DNA reads as TGTGCCAGCAGCTTAAGTCTCAACGGAGGGAACACCGGGGAGCTGTTTTTT. The V gene is TRBV11-1, the J gene TRBJ2-2; possibly TRBD2 for D (5 bases). This CDR3 comprises 17 residues. Germline assignment: CDR1 SGHAT and CDR2 FQDESV (reference sequence). The V and J ends lost 2 bases and 1 base respectively, with 14 bases between them.

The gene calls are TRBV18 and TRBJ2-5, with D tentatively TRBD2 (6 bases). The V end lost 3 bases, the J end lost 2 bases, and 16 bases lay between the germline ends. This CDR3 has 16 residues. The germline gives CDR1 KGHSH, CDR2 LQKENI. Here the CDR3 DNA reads TGTGCCAGCTCACCCCGCCCTAGTGGGGGGCAAGAGACCCAGTACTTC. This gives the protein CASSPRPSGGQETQYF.

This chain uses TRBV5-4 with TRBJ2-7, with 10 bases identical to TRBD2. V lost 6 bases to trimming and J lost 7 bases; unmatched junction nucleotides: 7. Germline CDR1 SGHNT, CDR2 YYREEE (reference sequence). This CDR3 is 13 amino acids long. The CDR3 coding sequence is TGTGCCAGCAAACCTAGCGGGAGAGGGGAGCAGTACTTC. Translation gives CASKPSGRGEQYF.

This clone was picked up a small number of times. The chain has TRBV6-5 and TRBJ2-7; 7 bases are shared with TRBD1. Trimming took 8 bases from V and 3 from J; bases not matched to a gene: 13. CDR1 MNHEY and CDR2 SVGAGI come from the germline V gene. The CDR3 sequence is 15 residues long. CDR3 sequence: CASGFLGQRNYEQYF. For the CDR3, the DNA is TGTGCCAGCGGGTTCCTGGGACAGAGAAACTACGAGCAGTACTTC.

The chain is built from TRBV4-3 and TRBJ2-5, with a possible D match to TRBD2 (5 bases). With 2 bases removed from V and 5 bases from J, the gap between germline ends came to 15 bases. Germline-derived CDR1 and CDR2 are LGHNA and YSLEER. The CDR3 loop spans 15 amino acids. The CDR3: CASSQYYRGRETQYF. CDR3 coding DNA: TGCGCCAGCAGCCAATACTACCGGGGTAGGGAGACCCAGTACTTC.

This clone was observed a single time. CDR3 nucleotides: TGTGCCAGCACCCCCAAGTCCGCTAGCGGGAGTGATTGCTCCGAGCAGTACTTC. Its translation: CASTPKSASGSDCSEQYF. The rearrangement uses TRBV5-5 and TRBJ2-7, with 10 bases identical to TRBD2. The CDR3 spans 18 residues. Germline assignment: CDR1 SGHKS and CDR2 YYEKEE (reference sequence). V shed 6 bases and J 6 bases; nucleotides not matched to a gene: 21.

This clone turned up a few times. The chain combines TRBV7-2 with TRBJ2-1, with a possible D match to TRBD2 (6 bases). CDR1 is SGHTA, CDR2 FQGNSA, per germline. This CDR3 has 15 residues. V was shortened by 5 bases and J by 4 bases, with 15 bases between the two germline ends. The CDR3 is CASSAVTRGYNEQFF. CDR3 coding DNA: TGTGCCAGCAGCGCGGTGACTAGAGGGTACAATGAGCAGTTCTTC.

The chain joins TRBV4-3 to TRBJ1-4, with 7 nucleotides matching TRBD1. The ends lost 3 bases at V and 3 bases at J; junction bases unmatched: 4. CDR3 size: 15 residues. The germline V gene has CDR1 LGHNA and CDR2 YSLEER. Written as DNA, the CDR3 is TGCGCCAGCAGCCACAAGGGGGCACCTAATGAAAAACTGTTTTTT. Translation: CASSHKGAPNEKLFF.

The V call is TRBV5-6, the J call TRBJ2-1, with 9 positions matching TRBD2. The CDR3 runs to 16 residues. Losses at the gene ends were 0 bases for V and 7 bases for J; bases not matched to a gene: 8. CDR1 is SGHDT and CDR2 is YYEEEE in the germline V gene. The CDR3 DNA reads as TGTGCCAGCAGCTTGGGGACTAGCGAGAGGATTAATGAGCAGTTCTTC. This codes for CASSLGTSERINEQFF. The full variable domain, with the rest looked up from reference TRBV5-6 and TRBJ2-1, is DAGVTQSPTHLIKTRGQQVTLRCSPKSGHDTVSWYQQALGQGPQFIFQYYEEEERQRGNFPDRFSGHQFPNYSSELNVNALLLGDSALYLCASSLGTSERINEQFFGPGTRLTVL.

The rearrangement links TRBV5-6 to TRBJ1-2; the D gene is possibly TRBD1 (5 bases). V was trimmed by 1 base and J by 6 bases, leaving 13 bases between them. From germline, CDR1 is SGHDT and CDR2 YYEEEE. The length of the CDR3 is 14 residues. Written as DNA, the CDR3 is TGTGCCAGCAGCTTGTTTGCAGGGCCGAATGGCTACACCTTC. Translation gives CASSLFAGPNGYTF.

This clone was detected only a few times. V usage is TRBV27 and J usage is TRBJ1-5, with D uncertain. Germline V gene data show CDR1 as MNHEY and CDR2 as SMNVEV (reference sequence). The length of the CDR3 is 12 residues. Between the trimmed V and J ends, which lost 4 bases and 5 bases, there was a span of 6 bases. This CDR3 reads CASSSADQPQHF. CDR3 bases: TGTGCCAGCAGTTCCGCAGATCAGCCCCAGCATTTT.

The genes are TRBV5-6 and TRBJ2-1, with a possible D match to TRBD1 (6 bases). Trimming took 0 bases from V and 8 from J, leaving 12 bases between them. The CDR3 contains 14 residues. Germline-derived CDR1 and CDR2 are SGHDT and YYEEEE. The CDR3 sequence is CASSLGGHGDEQFF. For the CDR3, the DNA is TGTGCCAGCAGCTTGGGGGGGCACGGGGATGAGCAGTTCTTC. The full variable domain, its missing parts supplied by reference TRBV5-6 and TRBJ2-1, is DAGVTQSPTHLIKTRGQQVTLRCSPKSGHDTVSWYQQALGQGPQFIFQYYEEEERQRGNFPDRFSGHQFPNYSSELNVNALLLGDSALYLCASSLGGHGDEQFFGPGTRLTVL.

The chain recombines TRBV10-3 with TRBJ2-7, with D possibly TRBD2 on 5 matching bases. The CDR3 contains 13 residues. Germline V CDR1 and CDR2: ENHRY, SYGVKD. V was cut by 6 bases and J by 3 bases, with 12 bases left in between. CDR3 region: CAIRRTADYEQYF. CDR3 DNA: TGTGCCATCAGAAGGACTGCGGACTACGAGCAGTACTTC.

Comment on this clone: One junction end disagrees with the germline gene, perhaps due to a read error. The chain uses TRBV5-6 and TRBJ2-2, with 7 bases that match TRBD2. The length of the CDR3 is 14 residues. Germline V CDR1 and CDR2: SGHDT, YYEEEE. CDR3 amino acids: CASSSTVDTGERGW. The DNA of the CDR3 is TGTGCCAGCAGCTCCACCGTAGACACCGGGGAGCGGGGATGG.

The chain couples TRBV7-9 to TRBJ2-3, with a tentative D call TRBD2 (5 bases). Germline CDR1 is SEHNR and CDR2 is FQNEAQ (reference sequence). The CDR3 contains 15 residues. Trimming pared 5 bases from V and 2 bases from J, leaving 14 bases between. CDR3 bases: TGTGCCAGCAGCCCTCGTCGGGGAGACACAGATACGCAGTATTTT. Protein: CASSPRRGDTDTQYF. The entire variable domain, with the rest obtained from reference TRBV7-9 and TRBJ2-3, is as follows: DTGVSQNPRHKITKRGQNVTFRCDPISEHNRLYWYRQTLGQGPEFLTYFQNEAQLEKSRLLSDRFSAERPKGSFSTLEIQRTEQGDSAMYLCASSPRRGDTDTQYFGPGTRLTVL.

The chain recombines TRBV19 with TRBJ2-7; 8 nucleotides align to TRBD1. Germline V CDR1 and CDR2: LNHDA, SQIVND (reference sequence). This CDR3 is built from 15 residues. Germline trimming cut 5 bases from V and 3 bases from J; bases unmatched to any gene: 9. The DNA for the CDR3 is TGTGCCAGTAGTTTCGGACAGGGAAAGGGCTACGAGCAGTACTTC. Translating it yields CASSFGQGKGYEQYF.

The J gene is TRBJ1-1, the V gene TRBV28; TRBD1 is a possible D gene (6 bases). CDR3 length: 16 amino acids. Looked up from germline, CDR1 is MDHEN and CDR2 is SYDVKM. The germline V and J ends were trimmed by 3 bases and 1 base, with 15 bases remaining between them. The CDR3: CASSFPRTAQNTEAFF. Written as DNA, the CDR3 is TGTGCCAGCAGTTTCCCTCGGACAGCACAGAACACTGAAGCTTTCTTT.

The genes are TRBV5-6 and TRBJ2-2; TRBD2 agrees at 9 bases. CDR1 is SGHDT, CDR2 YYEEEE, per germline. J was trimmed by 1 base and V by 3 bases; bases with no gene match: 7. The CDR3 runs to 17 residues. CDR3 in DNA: TGTGCCAGCAGCTCGCTTGAGACTAGCGGGAACACCGGGGAGCTGTTTTTT. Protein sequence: CASSSLETSGNTGELFF.

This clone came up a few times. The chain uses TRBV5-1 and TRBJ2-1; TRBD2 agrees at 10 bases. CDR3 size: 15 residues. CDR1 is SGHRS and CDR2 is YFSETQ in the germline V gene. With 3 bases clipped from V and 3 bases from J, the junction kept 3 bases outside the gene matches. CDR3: CASSSRTSGYNEQFF. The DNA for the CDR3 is TGCGCCAGCAGCTCCCGGACTAGCGGCTACAATGAGCAGTTCTTC.

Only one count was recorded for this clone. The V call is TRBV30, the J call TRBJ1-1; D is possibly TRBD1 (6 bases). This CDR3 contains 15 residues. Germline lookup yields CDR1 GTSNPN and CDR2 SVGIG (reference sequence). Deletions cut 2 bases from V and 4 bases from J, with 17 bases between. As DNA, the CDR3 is TGTGCCTGGAGTCACGAGGGAGGGGGGGCCACTGAAGCTTTCTTT. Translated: CAWSHEGGGATEAFF.

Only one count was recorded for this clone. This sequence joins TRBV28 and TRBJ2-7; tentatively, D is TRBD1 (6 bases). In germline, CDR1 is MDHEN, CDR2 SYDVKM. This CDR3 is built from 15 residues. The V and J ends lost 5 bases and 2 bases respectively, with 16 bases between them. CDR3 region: CASSRSRGGTYEQYF. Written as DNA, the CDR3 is TGTGCCAGCAGTCGATCCAGGGGTGGGACCTACGAGCAGTACTTC.

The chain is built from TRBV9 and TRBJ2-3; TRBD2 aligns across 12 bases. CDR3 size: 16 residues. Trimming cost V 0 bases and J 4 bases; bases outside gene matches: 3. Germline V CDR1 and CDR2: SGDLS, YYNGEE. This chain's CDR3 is CASSVGLAGDADTQYF. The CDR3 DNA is TGTGCCAGCAGCGTAGGACTAGCGGGAGACGCAGATACGCAGTATTTT.

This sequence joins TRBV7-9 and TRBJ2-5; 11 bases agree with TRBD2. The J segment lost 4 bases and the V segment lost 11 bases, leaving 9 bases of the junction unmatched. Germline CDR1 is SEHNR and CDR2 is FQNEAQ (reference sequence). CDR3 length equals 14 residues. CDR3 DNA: TGTGCCGGCAATTCACTAGCGGGAGTAGAGACCCAGTACTTC. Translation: CAGNSLAGVETQYF.